These 13 T cell receptor beta chains originate from one sample sequenced in a study of graft-versus-host responses after intestinal transplantation. Libraries were prepared by immunoSEQ multiplex PCR; TCRdb keeps only in-frame clonotypes and omits some of them. The data hold around 130,000 clones, with around nine tenths observed a single time. Their specific antigens are unknown. The specimen comprised unstimulated CD4+ T cells sorted from spleen or lymph node cells, sampled before intestinal transplant. The source is a human donor who received an intestinal transplant.

The CDR3 DNA reads TGTGCCAGCAGCCAAGCCCAGGACGGTCGCACTGAAGCTTTCTTT. Translating it yields CASSQAQDGRTEAFF. V usage is TRBV4-2 and J usage is TRBJ1-1; no firm D call. Trimming cost V 1 base and J 4 bases, with 13 bases left between them. CDR1 LGHNA and CDR2 YNFKEQ come from the germline V gene. CDR3 length: 15 amino acids.

V usage is TRBV2 and J usage is TRBJ2-2; D remains unclear. Trimming cost V 3 bases and J 2 bases, with 4 bases left between them. The CDR3 is 13 amino acids. Germline V gene data show CDR1 as SNHLY and CDR2 as FYNNEI. In DNA form, the CDR3 reads TGTGCCAGCAGTGATGAAAACACCGGGGAGCTGTTTTTT. Translated, it gives CASSDENTGELFF.

The genes are TRBV10-3 and TRBJ2-3; 8 nucleotides match TRBD2. CDR1 ENHRY and CDR2 SYGVKD come from the germline V gene. This CDR3 has 19 residues. With 4 bases clipped from V and 0 bases from J, the junction kept 15 bases outside the gene matches. The CDR3 DNA sequence: TGTGCCATCAGTGCTCCGGGGCGGGGGGCCCGCTTCAGCACAGATACGCAGTATTTT. Protein: CAISAPGRGARFSTDTQYF.

The chain carries TRBV28 and TRBJ2-7, with no clear D. V shed 3 bases and J shed 3 bases, with 9 bases lying between them. CDR1 and CDR2 (germline): MDHEN, SYDVKM. The CDR3 has 13 residues. CDR3 sequence reads: CASSFAPLYEQYF. CDR3 nucleotides: TGTGCCAGCAGTTTTGCCCCCCTCTACGAGCAGTACTTC.

The chain has TRBV6-1 and TRBJ1-5; possibly TRBD1 for D (6 bases). Germline CDR1 and CDR2: MNHNS and SASEGT. The CDR3 sequence is 13 residues long. The V and J ends lost 8 bases and 6 bases respectively, with 14 bases between them. CDR3 sequence (DNA): TGTGCCAGCTGCGACAGGATCGGTCAGCCCCAGCATTTT. Its protein product is CASCDRIGQPQHF.

This clone was seen only a few times. The chain combines TRBV5-4 with TRBJ1-3; a possible D gene is TRBD1 (5 bases). This CDR3 has 13 residues. The V gene's germline CDR1 is SGHNT and CDR2 YYREEE (reference sequence). The V and J ends lost 4 bases and 0 bases respectively, with 5 bases between them. In DNA form, the CDR3 reads TGTGCCAGCAGCGGACACTCTGGAAACACCATATATTTT. This encodes CASSGHSGNTIYF.

V usage is TRBV7-2 and J usage is TRBJ2-1, with a weak D call TRBD1 (7 bases). The CDR3 is made up of 13 amino acids. V lost 5 bases to trimming and J lost 8 bases, with 13 bases between them. Germline V lookup: CDR1 SGHTA, CDR2 FQGNSA. The CDR3: CASSRQGGDEQFF. CDR3 DNA sequence: TGTGCCAGCAGCCGACAGGGCGGGGATGAGCAGTTCTTC.

The count of this clone is one. The chain links TRBV5-4 to TRBJ2-5, with 10 bases that match TRBD1. The germline V gene encodes CDR1 SGHNT and CDR2 YYREEE (reference sequence). The trim removed 7 bases at V and 5 bases at J, leaving 11 bases unmatched. The CDR3 is made up of 15 amino acids. The CDR3 spells CASRRGTGEGETQYF. CDR3 nucleotides: TGTGCCAGCCGCCGAGGGACAGGGGAAGGGGAGACCCAGTACTTC.

This clone came up once. V gene TRBV5-1 combines with J gene TRBJ2-1, with 15 bases matching TRBD2. From germline, CDR1 is SGHRS and CDR2 YFSETQ. V lost 0 bases to trimming and J lost 8 bases; unmatched junction nucleotides: 12. The CDR3 is made up of 19 amino acids. The CDR3 reads CASSLDRGLAGGIRYEQFF. CDR3 sequence (DNA): TGCGCCAGCAGCTTGGACCGGGGACTAGCGGGGGGCATCAGGTATGAGCAGTTCTTC. Filled out from reference TRBV5-1 and TRBJ2-1, the complete variable domain reads KAGVTQTPRYLIKTRGQQVTLSCSPISGHRSVSWYQQTPGQGLQFLFEYFSETQRNKGNFPGRFSGRQFSNSRSEMNVSTLELGDSALYLCASSLDRGLAGGIRYEQFFGPGTRLTVL.

The V gene is TRBV5-6, the J gene TRBJ1-6, with no clear D. Deletions cut 4 bases from V and 0 bases from J, with 14 bases between. This CDR3 is built from 17 residues. Germline V CDR1 and CDR2: SGHDT, YYEEEE. In DNA form, the CDR3 reads TGTGCCAGCAGCCCCGAAGGCAGAAGCTCCTATAATTCACCCCTCCACTTT. Amino acid sequence: CASSPEGRSSYNSPLHF.

The table lists this clone with a few counts. The chain combines TRBV5-5 with TRBJ1-4, with TRBD1 identical over 8 bases. V was clipped by 7 bases and J by 7 bases; unmatched bases: 9. Germline assignment: CDR1 SGHKS and CDR2 YYEKEE (reference sequence). The CDR3 length is 14 residues. CDR3 sequence reads: CASHRTGSSEKLFF. For the CDR3, the DNA is TGTGCCAGCCACCGGACAGGGTCAAGTGAAAAACTGTTTTTT.

The chain recombines TRBV2 with TRBJ1-2; D is undetermined. Germline V lookup: CDR1 SNHLY, CDR2 FYNNEI. There are 14 residues in the CDR3. V was trimmed by 4 bases and J by 1 base, leaving 10 bases between them. The CDR3 region has the DNA TGTGCCAGCAGTGTTAAGGGATTTAACTATGGCTACACCTTC. Protein product: CASSVKGFNYGYTF.

The chain carries TRBV23-1 and TRBJ2-1; D ambiguous. TRBV23-1 is placed among ORFs of uncertain function. V lost 10 bases and J 8 bases, leaving 12 bases between the germline ends. The CDR3 consists of 11 residues. The CDR3 loop is CATTVIHEQFF. The CDR3 region has the DNA TGCGCCACCACGGTGATCCATGAGCAGTTCTTC.